The rows below give T cell receptor beta chains drawn from one sample of a study of response to subunit inactivated influenza vaccine. Each CDR3 protein gets one entry after TCRdb re-called the RT-PCR reads with MiXCR. The repertoire consists of 450,000 to 600,000 distinct CDR3 sequences, with 6% to 9% occurring once and the leading ten covering 10% to 15%. Sequenced here: PBMCs from blood, sampled around 25 months after vaccination. The receptors shown here come from a man between 50 and 75 years old who received an inactivated influenza vaccine. Each CDR3 is given with its conserved first and last residue. D genes are given only for firm matches. Clone size is not always given. Where it is, it says once, few, many or a class for expanded clones.

j_call: TRBJ2-5; v_call: TRBV7-9; clone_size: -; d_call: -; cdr3_aa: CASSRPEARQETQYF; cdr3_nt: TGTGCCAGCAGCCGTCCCGAGGCGCGCCAAGAGACCCAGTACTTC
j_call: TRBJ1-5; v_call: TRBV3-1; clone_size: few; d_call: TRBD1; cdr3_aa: CASSHRTGNQPQHF; cdr3_nt: TGTGCCAGCAGCCATCGGACAGGGAATCAGCCCCAGCATTTT
j_call: TRBJ2-7; v_call: TRBV4-2; clone_size: many; d_call: -; cdr3_aa: CASSQERQAGYEQYF; cdr3_nt: TGTGCCAGCAGCCAAGAAAGGCAAGCGGGCTACGAGCAGTACTTC
j_call: TRBJ2-5; v_call: TRBV7-2; clone_size: many; d_call: -; cdr3_aa: CASSVRGYGDQETQYF; cdr3_nt: TGTGCCAGCAGCGTCCGAGGTTACGGGGACCAAGAGACCCAGTACTTC
j_call: TRBJ2-7; v_call: TRBV4-3; clone_size: -; d_call: TRBD2; cdr3_aa: CASSQDSLAAYEQYF; cdr3_nt: TGCGCCAGCAGCCAAGATAGCCTAGCGGCCTACGAGCAGTACTTC
j_call: TRBJ2-3; v_call: TRBV12-3/TRBV12-4; clone_size: few; d_call: -; cdr3_aa: CASSLSWSDTQYF; cdr3_nt: TGTGCCAGCAGTTTATCCTGGTCAGATACGCAGTATTTT
j_call: TRBJ2-5; v_call: TRBV4-1; clone_size: -; d_call: -; cdr3_aa: CASSQEGNPQETQYF; cdr3_nt: TGCGCCAGCAGCCAAGAAGGAAACCCCCAAGAGACCCAGTACTTC
j_call: TRBJ2-2; v_call: TRBV10-3; clone_size: -; d_call: -; cdr3_aa: CAISAHRDDTGELFF; cdr3_nt: TGTGCCATCAGTGCACACAGGGATGACACCGGGGAGCTGTTTTTT
j_call: TRBJ2-2; v_call: TRBV4-2; clone_size: -; d_call: TRBD2; cdr3_aa: CASSPYTSGGRVTGELFF; cdr3_nt: TGTGCCAGCAGCCCGTACACTAGCGGGGGTCGGGTAACCGGGGAGCTGTTTTTT
j_call: TRBJ2-3; v_call: TRBV10-3; clone_size: few; d_call: -; cdr3_aa: CAISERGFVQYF; cdr3_nt: TGTGCCATCAGTGAGCGGGGGTTTGTGCAGTATTTT
j_call: TRBJ2-2; v_call: TRBV7-2; clone_size: many; d_call: -; cdr3_aa: CASKGARTGELFF; cdr3_nt: TGTGCCAGCAAAGGGGCGCGCACCGGGGAGCTGTTTTTT
j_call: TRBJ1-1; v_call: TRBV7-9; clone_size: -; d_call: -; cdr3_aa: CASSLHTNTEAFF; cdr3_nt: TGTGCCAGCAGCTTACATACGAACACTGAAGCTTTCTTT
j_call: TRBJ2-5; v_call: TRBV28; clone_size: -; d_call: -; cdr3_aa: CASKPGSAQETQYF; cdr3_nt: TGTGCCAGCAAGCCTGGCAGCGCCCAAGAGACCCAGTACTTC
j_call: TRBJ2-5; v_call: TRBV5-1; clone_size: -; d_call: TRBD2; cdr3_aa: CASSLAGRPRGGTQYF; cdr3_nt: TGCGCCAGCAGCTTGGCCGGGAGGCCGCGGGGAGGAACCCAGTACTTC
j_call: TRBJ2-6; v_call: TRBV15; clone_size: few; d_call: -; cdr3_aa: CATSRGEKISGANVLTF; cdr3_nt: TGTGCCACCAGCAGAGGTGAGAAGATCTCTGGGGCCAACGTCCTGACTTTC
j_call: TRBJ2-6; v_call: TRBV28; clone_size: many; d_call: -; cdr3_aa: CASSLSRATGANVLTF; cdr3_nt: TGTGCCAGCAGTTTATCTAGGGCCACTGGGGCCAACGTCCTGACTTTC
j_call: TRBJ2-1; v_call: TRBV5-1; clone_size: many; d_call: TRBD2; cdr3_aa: CASSLGLAGVNEQFF; cdr3_nt: TGCGCCAGCAGCTTGGGGCTAGCGGGGGTCAATGAGCAGTTCTTC
j_call: TRBJ1-5; v_call: TRBV20-1; clone_size: -; d_call: TRBD1; cdr3_aa: CSARLTGAQGAQHF; cdr3_nt: TGCAGTGCTAGACTTACAGGGGCTCAGGGAGCCCAGCATTTT
j_call: TRBJ1-5; v_call: TRBV6-1; clone_size: -; d_call: -; cdr3_aa: CASRAVSGERHQPQHF; cdr3_nt: TGTGCCAGCAGGGCGGTATCAGGGGAAAGACATCAGCCCCAGCATTTT
j_call: TRBJ1-6; v_call: TRBV7-2; clone_size: many; d_call: -; cdr3_aa: CASSVTRDSSPLHF; cdr3_nt: TGTGCCAGCAGCGTCACCAGGGATTCTTCACCCCTCCACTTT
j_call: TRBJ1-3; v_call: TRBV7-2; clone_size: -; d_call: -; cdr3_aa: CASSLVAQTSGNTIYF; cdr3_nt: TGTGCCAGCAGCTTAGTAGCGCAGACCTCTGGAAACACCATATATTTT
j_call: TRBJ1-2; v_call: TRBV3-1; clone_size: few; d_call: -; cdr3_aa: CASSHESGSGYTF; cdr3_nt: TGTGCCAGCAGCCACGAAAGTGGATCTGGCTACACCTTC
j_call: TRBJ2-5; v_call: TRBV27; clone_size: few; d_call: -; cdr3_aa: CASSPYSGETQYF; cdr3_nt: TGTGCCAGCAGCCCTTATAGCGGCGAGACCCAGTACTTC
j_call: TRBJ2-1; v_call: TRBV5-6; clone_size: -; d_call: -; cdr3_aa: CASSWSSISSYNEQFF; cdr3_nt: TGTGCCAGCAGCTGGTCTAGCATCTCCTCCTACAATGAGCAGTTCTTC
j_call: TRBJ1-2; v_call: TRBV27; clone_size: -; d_call: -; cdr3_aa: CASSFFPPEDYGYTF; cdr3_nt: TGTGCCAGCAGTTTTTTTCCCCCCGAGGACTATGGCTACACCTTC
j_call: TRBJ1-4; v_call: TRBV20-1; clone_size: -; d_call: -; cdr3_aa: CSARDVSKVTEKLFF; cdr3_nt: TGCAGTGCTAGAGACGTGAGCAAAGTAACCGAAAAACTGTTTTTT
j_call: TRBJ2-1; v_call: TRBV2; clone_size: -; d_call: TRBD2; cdr3_aa: CASSEGLAGSLNEQFF; cdr3_nt: TGTGCCAGCAGTGAAGGACTAGCGGGATCCCTCAATGAGCAGTTCTTC
j_call: TRBJ2-3; v_call: TRBV29-1; clone_size: many; d_call: -; cdr3_aa: CSVPSMIATDTQYF; cdr3_nt: TGCAGCGTGCCATCAATGATCGCCACAGATACGCAGTATTTT
j_call: TRBJ2-3; v_call: TRBV7-9; clone_size: few; d_call: -; cdr3_aa: CASSLVGRKVDYTQYF; cdr3_nt: TGTGCCAGCAGCTTAGTTGGAAGAAAGGTCGATTATACGCAGTATTTT
j_call: TRBJ1-2; v_call: TRBV2; clone_size: few; d_call: -; cdr3_aa: CASSDSPGTTDGYTF; cdr3_nt: TGTGCCAGCAGTGATTCCCCAGGGACGACGGATGGCTACACCTTC
j_call: TRBJ2-1; v_call: TRBV2; clone_size: many; d_call: -; cdr3_aa: CATTGASGGYNEQFF; cdr3_nt: TGTGCCACTACGGGGGCTAGCGGAGGATACAATGAGCAGTTCTTC
j_call: TRBJ2-7; v_call: TRBV3-1; clone_size: -; d_call: TRBD2; cdr3_aa: CASSQAAGGNEQYF; cdr3_nt: TGTGCCAGCAGCCAAGCCGCGGGGGGTAACGAGCAGTACTTC
j_call: TRBJ1-2; v_call: TRBV5-1; clone_size: -; d_call: -; cdr3_aa: CASSLDLTSHSYGYTF; cdr3_nt: TGCGCCAGCAGCTTGGACTTGACCTCTCACTCATATGGCTACACCTTC
j_call: TRBJ2-7; v_call: TRBV11-2; clone_size: many; d_call: TRBD1; cdr3_aa: CASSNYRGPYEQYF; cdr3_nt: TGTGCCAGCAGCAATTACAGGGGCCCCTACGAGCAGTACTTC
j_call: TRBJ2-3; v_call: TRBV4-3; clone_size: -; d_call: -; cdr3_aa: CASSQGTSSGDTQYF; cdr3_nt: TGCGCCAGCAGCCAAGGAACCTCTTCGGGAGATACGCAGTATTTT
j_call: TRBJ2-7; v_call: TRBV9; clone_size: -; d_call: -; cdr3_aa: CASSGRDTDEQYF; cdr3_nt: TGTGCCAGCAGCGGCCGGGACACTGATGAGCAGTACTTC
j_call: TRBJ1-1; v_call: TRBV12-3/TRBV12-4; clone_size: -; d_call: -; cdr3_aa: CASSLATGAHTEAFF; cdr3_nt: TGTGCCAGCAGTTTAGCGACGGGGGCGCACACTGAAGCTTTCTTT